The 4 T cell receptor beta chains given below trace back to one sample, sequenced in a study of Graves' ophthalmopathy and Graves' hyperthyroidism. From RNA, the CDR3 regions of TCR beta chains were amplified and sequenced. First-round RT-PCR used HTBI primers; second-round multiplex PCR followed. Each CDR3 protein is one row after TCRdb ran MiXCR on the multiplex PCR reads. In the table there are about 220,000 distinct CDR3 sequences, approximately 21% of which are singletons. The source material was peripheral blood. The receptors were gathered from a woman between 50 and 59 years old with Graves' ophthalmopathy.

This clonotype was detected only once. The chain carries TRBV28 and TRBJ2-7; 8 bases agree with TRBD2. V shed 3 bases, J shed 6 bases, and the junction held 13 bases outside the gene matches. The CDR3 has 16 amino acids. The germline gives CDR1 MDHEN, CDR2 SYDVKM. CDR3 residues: CASSFLWSSGRSEQYF. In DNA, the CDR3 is TGTGCCAGCAGTTTCCTCTGGTCGAGCGGGAGATCCGAGCAGTACTTC.

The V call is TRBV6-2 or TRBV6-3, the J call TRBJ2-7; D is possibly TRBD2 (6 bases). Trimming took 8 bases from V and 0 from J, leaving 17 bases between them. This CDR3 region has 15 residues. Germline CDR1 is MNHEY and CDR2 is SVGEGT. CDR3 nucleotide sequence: TGTGCCAGCTCCCATCGGGACTTCATCTCCTACGAGCAGTACTTC. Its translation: CASSHRDFISYEQYF.

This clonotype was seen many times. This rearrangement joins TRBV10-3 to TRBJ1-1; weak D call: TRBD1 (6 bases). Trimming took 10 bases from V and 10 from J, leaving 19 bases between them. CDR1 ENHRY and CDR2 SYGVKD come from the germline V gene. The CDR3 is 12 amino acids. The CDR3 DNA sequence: TGTGCCACCAAAGGGGGAGGGGGGGCAGCTTTCTTT. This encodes CATKGGGGAAFF.

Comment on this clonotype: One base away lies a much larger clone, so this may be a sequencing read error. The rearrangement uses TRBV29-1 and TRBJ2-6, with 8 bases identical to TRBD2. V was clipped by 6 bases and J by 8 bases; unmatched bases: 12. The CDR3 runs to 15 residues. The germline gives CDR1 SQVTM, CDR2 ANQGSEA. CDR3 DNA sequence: TGCAGCGTGCTATCAGGGGCTAGCGGGCCCAACGTCCTGACTTTC. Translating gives CSVLSGASGPNVLTF.